This TCR beta chain was sequenced for a study of cytomegalovirus exposure and HLA in healthy donors. Study-wide background: The approximately 110 validation repertoires used a platform that matched the one used for the roughly 700 first-cohort repertoires, as a later analysis reported.

The donors were members of the validation cohort comprising some 130 subjects, separate from the roughly 640-subject first cohort. Study observations and caveats: Many donors carried some public TCRs, although rarity characterized most TCR sequences. With high specificity and sensitivity, the classifier reportedly diagnosed cytomegalovirus status.

Note on this clone: Its antigen is currently unknown.

Libraries were prepared by immunoSEQ multiplex PCR; TCRdb keeps only in-frame clonotypes and omits some of them. The sample yields roughly 100,000 clones, about 88% seen once. V was trimmed by 1 base and J by 5 bases, leaving 17 bases between them. Germline V lookup: CDR1 SGHNT, CDR2 YENEEA. The CDR3 covers 16 residues. Sequences were obtained from PBMCs. V and J are TRBV11-3 and TRBJ1-1; TRBD1 is a possible D gene (6 bases). The source is a woman between 18 and 29 years old in good health and CMV-seropositive. In nucleotides, the CDR3 is TGTGCCAGCAGCTTAGGGGCAGGGGTGCAGGGGACTGAAGCTTTCTTT. This translates into CASSLGAGVQGTEAFF.